These 20 T cell receptor beta chains were sequenced from one sample in a study of cytomegalovirus exposure and HLA in healthy donors. The PCR used 60 Vbeta and 13 Jbeta primers. Sequencing was performed with immunoSEQ multiplex PCR; in TCRdb, only in-frame clones are kept and a portion is missing. This table holds more than 150,000 clones, more than 65% found once. Sequencing used PBMCs. The origin of the receptors is a man aged 50 or older in good health and CMV-seronegative.

The chain joins TRBV5-6 to TRBJ1-4; 11 nucleotides line up with TRBD1. The CDR3 runs 17 residues. V lost 3 bases to trimming and J lost 3 bases; unmatched junction nucleotides: 7. Germline V gene data show CDR1 as SGHDT and CDR2 as YYEEEE. CDR3 DNA: TGTGCCAGCAGCTCTGGGACAGGGGGGACGGCTAATGAAAAACTGTTTTTT. The encoded protein is CASSSGTGGTANEKLFF. Based on the CDR3 plus reference TRBV5-6 and TRBJ1-4, the full variable domain is DAGVTQSPTHLIKTRGQQVTLRCSPKSGHDTVSWYQQALGQGPQFIFQYYEEEERQRGNFPDRFSGHQFPNYSSELNVNALLLGDSALYLCASSSGTGGTANEKLFFGSGTQLSVL.

The chain joins TRBV7-2 to TRBJ1-4, with 7 positions matching TRBD1. From germline, CDR1 is SGHTA and CDR2 FQGNSA. With V trimmed by 7 bases and J by 5 bases, 10 bases remained unmatched. The CDR3 runs to 15 residues. The CDR3 protein is CASTSIPGQNEKLFF. CDR3 coding DNA: TGTGCCAGCACCTCAATCCCGGGACAGAATGAAAAACTGTTTTTT.

The chain's CDR3 is CASTTKMGQGNNEQFF. In DNA, the CDR3 is TGTGCCAGCACCACCAAGATGGGCCAGGGTAACAATGAGCAGTTCTTC. This rearrangement joins TRBV7-8 to TRBJ2-1; weak D call: TRBD1 (5 bases). The V end lost 7 bases, the J end lost 5 bases, and 21 bases lay between the germline ends. From germline, CDR1 is SGHVS and CDR2 FQNEAQ. CDR3 length: 16 amino acids.

Comments on this clone: One end of the junction is discordant with germline, which a read error may explain. The chain employs TRBV7-9 and TRBJ2-7; weak D call: TRBD1 (8 bases). Germline V gene sequence: CDR1 SEHNR, CDR2 FQNEAQ (reference sequence). CDR3 size: 16 residues. The CDR3 loop is CSSSLQGGTVAAEQYF. The CDR3 bases are TGTTCCAGCAGCCTACAGGGGGGGACAGTGGCGGCCGAGCAGTACTTC. Based on the CDR3 plus reference TRBV7-9 and TRBJ2-7, the full variable domain is DTGVSQNPRHKITKRGQNVTFRCDPISEHNRLYWYRQTLGQGPEFLTYFQNEAQLEKSRLLSDRFSAERPKGSFSTLEIQRTEQGDSAMYLCSSSLQGGTVAAEQYFGPGTRLTVT.

The chain carries TRBV29-1 and TRBJ2-7, with TRBD1 identical over 10 bases. Trimming took 6 bases from V and 0 from J; bases not matched to a gene: 14. Germline CDR1 is SQVTM and CDR2 is ANQGSEA. The CDR3 is made up of 17 amino acids. This chain's CDR3 is CSVYSGTGDPSSYEQYF. DNA of the CDR3: TGCAGCGTGTACTCCGGGACAGGGGACCCCAGCTCCTACGAGCAGTACTTC.

The chain joins TRBV5-4 to TRBJ2-1; 8 positions agree with TRBD2. This CDR3 has 14 residues. J was trimmed by 8 bases and V by 2 bases; bases with no gene match: 6. CDR1 is SGHNT and CDR2 is YYREEE in the germline V gene (reference sequence). The CDR3 DNA sequence: TGTGCCAGCAGCTTCCCGGGACTAGAGGATGAGCAGTTCTTC. Translating gives CASSFPGLEDEQFF.

The chain has TRBV7-9 and TRBJ1-5, with D possibly matching TRBD1 (5 bases). CDR3 size: 14 residues. Germline CDR1 SEHNR, CDR2 FQNEAQ (reference sequence). The V end lost 5 bases, the J end lost 2 bases, and 10 bases lay between the germline ends. The CDR3 DNA reads TGTGCCAGCAGCCCAGGGATGGGCAATCAGCCCCAGCATTTT. Residues: CASSPGMGNQPQHF. The complete variable domain, with remaining parts taken from reference TRBV7-9 and TRBJ1-5, reads DTGVSQNPRHKITKRGQNVTFRCDPISEHNRLYWYRQTLGQGPEFLTYFQNEAQLEKSRLLSDRFSAERPKGSFSTLEIQRTEQGDSAMYLCASSPGMGNQPQHFGDGTRLSIL.

This clone appeared a few times. The chain is built from TRBV5-1 and TRBJ1-1; 11 nucleotides agree with TRBD1. After removal of 8 bases from V and 0 bases from J, the junction contained 9 bases not matched to a gene. The CDR3 loop spans 16 amino acids. Looked up from germline, CDR1 is SGHRS and CDR2 is YFSETQ. This CDR3 reads CAREFGTGGLNTEAFF. Here the CDR3 DNA reads TGCGCCAGAGAGTTCGGGACAGGGGGACTGAACACTGAAGCTTTCTTT.

The chain carries TRBV6-6 and TRBJ2-7; weak D call: TRBD1 (6 bases). Germline loops: CDR1 MNHNY, CDR2 SVGAGI (reference sequence). V was pared by 5 bases and J by 0 bases, with 14 bases between. This CDR3 is built from 15 residues. The CDR3 spells CASSHLNRASYEQYF. The CDR3 bases are TGTGCCAGCAGTCATCTCAACAGGGCCTCCTACGAGCAGTACTTC.

This clone was counted once. V is TRBV19 and J is TRBJ1-1; maybe TRBD1 (5 bases). The CDR3 has 12 residues. CDR1 is LNHDA, CDR2 SQIVND, per germline (reference sequence). V lost 5 bases, J lost 4 bases, and 8 bases lay in between. In DNA form, the CDR3 reads TGTGCCAGTAGTCCAGGGTTCACTGAAGCTTTCTTT. Protein sequence: CASSPGFTEAFF.

The CDR3 loop reads CASSRGFNSPLHF. For the CDR3, the DNA is TGTGCCAGCAGCCGGGGATTTAATTCACCCCTCCACTTT. J is TRBJ1-6 and V is TRBV7-2; D call uncertain. The V gene lost 5 bases and the J gene lost 6 bases, with 8 bases spanning the gap. This CDR3 comprises 13 residues. Germline assignment: CDR1 SGHTA and CDR2 FQGNSA.

About this clone: The sample contains more than one DNA sequence encoding this CDR3. V and J are TRBV5-6 and TRBJ1-6, with D perhaps TRBD1 (6 bases). The CDR3 is 16 amino acids. CDR1 and CDR2 (germline): SGHDT, YYEEEE. Trimming pared 4 bases from V and 0 bases from J, leaving 11 bases between. The CDR3 spells CASSLLGGSYNSPLHF. CDR3 bases: TGTGCCAGCAGCCTTTTAGGGGGCTCCTATAATTCACCCCTCCACTTT.

The rearrangement uses TRBV10-3 and TRBJ1-6; possibly TRBD1 for D (6 bases). The CDR3 runs 17 residues. Per germline, CDR1 ENHRY and CDR2 SYGVKD. Trimming stripped 4 bases from V and 8 bases from J, with 21 bases between. Here the CDR3 DNA reads TGTGCCATCAGTGTTGGGTCGGGGGGGCGATTAGATTCACCCCTCCACTTT. It encodes CAISVGSGGRLDSPLHF.

This chain connects TRBV12-5 to TRBJ1-2, with D unresolved. Trimming pared 1 base from V and 4 bases from J, leaving 7 bases between. Per germline, CDR1 LGHNT and CDR2 FRNRAP. The CDR3 length is 13 residues. CDR3 in amino acids: CASGLGRGYGYTF. CDR3 DNA: TGTGCTAGTGGTTTGGGACGGGGCTATGGCTACACCTTC.

The chain carries TRBV19 and TRBJ1-1; no definite D call. The CDR3 contains 14 residues. Trimming removed 6 bases at V and 3 bases at J, with 14 bases between. The germline V gene encodes CDR1 LNHDA and CDR2 SQIVND (reference sequence). The DNA of the CDR3 is TGTGCCAGTAGGATCGGTCCAATCCACACTGAAGCTTTCTTT. It encodes CASRIGPIHTEAFF. Drawing the rest from reference TRBV19 and TRBJ1-1, the complete variable domain is DGGITQSPKYLFRKEGQNVTLSCEQNLNHDAMYWYRQDPGQGLRLIYYSQIVNDFQKGDIAEGYSVSREKKESFPLTVTSAQKNPTAFYLCASRIGPIHTEAFFGQGTRLTVV.

The chain carries TRBV6-1 and TRBJ2-4; 13 bases align to TRBD2. Germline-derived CDR1 and CDR2 are MNHNS and SASEGT. The CDR3 spans 14 residues. J lost 7 bases, V lost 7 bases, and 4 bases had no gene match. The CDR3, as DNA: TGTGCCAGCATAACTAGCGGGGGGGGGAACATTCAGTACTTC. Protein: CASITSGGGNIQYF.

This clone was seen a few times. V usage is TRBV18 and J usage is TRBJ2-5, with D possibly TRBD1 on 6 matching bases. From germline, CDR1 is KGHSH and CDR2 LQKENI. Trimming cost V 3 bases and J 5 bases, with 16 bases left between them. The CDR3 totals 15 residues. Written as DNA, the CDR3 is TGTGCCAGCTCACCTCAGGGGAACAGGGTTGAGACCCAGTACTTC. This encodes CASSPQGNRVETQYF.

The rearrangement links TRBV5-4 to TRBJ2-7; unclear D gene. The germline V gene encodes CDR1 SGHNT and CDR2 YYREEE (reference sequence). The CDR3 is 13 amino acids. The germline V and J ends were trimmed by 0 bases and 6 bases, with 10 bases remaining between them. The CDR3 DNA reads TGTGCCAGCAGCTTGGCCTCCAGATTCGAGCAGTACTTC. This sequence encodes CASSLASRFEQYF.

The V gene is TRBV2, the J gene TRBJ2-7; 9 nucleotides match TRBD2. The V segment lost 6 bases and the J segment 0 bases; nucleotides outside the gene matches: 6. Germline CDR1 is SNHLY and CDR2 is FYNNEI. The CDR3 length is 15 residues. CDR3 protein: CASRGRGGSSYEQYF. The CDR3 nucleotides read TGTGCCAGCAGGGGGCGGGGGGGGAGCTCCTACGAGCAGTACTTC.

The CDR3 DNA reads as TGTGCCAGCAGTGCGGGACAGGGGGCCCACACTGAAGCTTTCTTT. It codes for CASSAGQGAHTEAFF. V and J are TRBV6-1 and TRBJ1-1; 12 bases map to TRBD1. Losses at the gene ends were 4 bases for V and 3 bases for J; bases not matched to a gene: 3. The CDR3 extends over 15 amino acids. Germline CDR1 is MNHNS and CDR2 is SASEGT.